One and the same sample provided the 18 T cell receptor beta chains below, sequenced in a study of tumor and adjacent non-tumor tissue in lung cancer. TCRbeta libraries were built with three rounds of nested PCR, modified from ARM-PCR. TCRdb fed the multiplex PCR reads into MiXCR, producing one record per CDR3 protein. The sample includes tens of thousands of distinct CDR3 sequences, over 65% seen only once; the top ten take approximately 40%. The template was RNA from unsorted bulk tissue. The normal lung tissue was taken more than 3 cm from the tumor edge. Sequences were obtained from distant non-tumor lung tissue. These receptors were collected from a man between 65 and 85 years old with non-small cell lung cancer.

CDR3 bases: TGTGCCAGCAGTTCCCAATTTAAGATCCAGTACTTC. Its translation: CASSSQFKIQYF. The gene calls are TRBV6-2 or TRBV6-3 and TRBJ2-5; no clear D gene. This CDR3 contains 12 residues. V was trimmed by 4 bases and J by 10 bases, leaving 13 bases between them. From germline, CDR1 is MNHEY and CDR2 SVGEGT.

This clonotype was seen repeatedly, ten times or more. The chain combines TRBV4-3 with TRBJ2-7; weak D call: TRBD2 (6 bases). CDR1 LGHNA and CDR2 YSLEER come from the germline V gene. V was pared by 1 base and J by 3 bases, with 10 bases between. This CDR3 contains 14 residues. CDR3 in DNA: TGCGCCAGCAGCCAAGCGGGAGTGGGCTACGAGCAGTACTTC. This sequence encodes CASSQAGVGYEQYF.

As regards this clonotype: An end of the junction differs from the germline gene, which may be a read error. V and J are TRBV4-1 and TRBJ1-4; weak D call: TRBD1 (6 bases). The CDR3 is 16 amino acids. The germline V gene has CDR1 MGHRA and CDR2 YSYEKL. The CDR3 region has the DNA TGCACCAGTAGCCAGATACGGGGGCAGGGGAGCGAAAAACTGTTTTTT. Its translation: CTSSQIRGQGSEKLFF.

Comments on this clonotype: This may arise from a read error, as a much more abundant clone is one base away. The rearrangement links TRBV5-6 to TRBJ2-2, with D possibly TRBD1 on 6 matching bases. Germline V gene lookup returns CDR1 SGHDT and CDR2 YYEEEE. The CDR3 length is 15 residues. CDR3 sequence reads: CASHDQGRNTGKLFF. The CDR3 DNA reads TGTGCCAGCCACGATCAGGGGCGGAACACCGGGAAGCTGTTTTTT. The full variable domain, completed using reference TRBV5-6 and TRBJ2-2, is DAGVTQSPTHLIKTRGQQVTLRCSPKSGHDTVSWYQQALGQGPQFIFQYYEEEERQRGNFPDRFSGHQFPNYSSELNVNALLLGDSALYLCASHDQGRNTGKLFFGEGSRLTVL.

As concerns this clonotype: One end of the junction fails to match germline, which may point to a read error. The V gene is TRBV5-4, the J gene TRBJ2-3; 7 nucleotides line up with TRBD1. Per the germline V gene, CDR1 is SGHNT and CDR2 is YYREEE (reference sequence). The CDR3 covers 15 residues. This CDR3 is CSSSPTGVLTDTQYF. CDR3 DNA: TGTTCCAGCAGCCCTACAGGGGTCCTCACAGATACGCAATATTTT.

As to this clonotype: A much larger clone lies a single base off, so this may be a read error. Because it lacks the conserved phenylalanine or tryptophan at the end, this CDR3 is likely a read error. The chain employs TRBV6-4 and TRBJ1-2; a weak D match, TRBD1 (6 bases). CDR3 length: 15 residues. In germline, CDR1 is MRHNA, CDR2 SNTAGT. V was pared by 6 bases and J by 7 bases, with 21 bases between. The CDR3 loop is CASRPFYRDFPGYTI. CDR3 bases: TGTGCCAGCAGACCCTTTTACAGGGACTTCCCTGGCTACACCATC.

As for this clonotype: One junction end disagrees with the germline gene, perhaps due to a read error. The rearrangement links TRBV24-1 to TRBJ2-3; a weak D match, TRBD1 (6 bases). Germline V gives CDR1 KGHDR, CDR2 SFDVKD. The CDR3 is 16 residues long. The CDR3 nucleotides are TGTGCCACCACTGATCCAGGGGCCCCGAGCACAGATACGCAGTATTTT. This encodes CATTDPGAPSTDTQYF.

Concerning this clonotype: This clone may be a read error of a much larger clone one base away. The chain carries TRBV11-1 and TRBJ2-1, with D possibly being TRBD2 (6 bases). The CDR3 is made up of 13 amino acids. Germline V gene sequence: CDR1 SGHAT, CDR2 FQDESV (reference sequence). The CDR3 spells CATSSGVGNEQSF. The DNA of the CDR3 is TGTGCCACCAGCTCGGGAGTTGGCAATGAGCAGTCCTTC.

Note on this clonotype: The junction does not match germline at one end; this may be a read error. V is TRBV6-6 and J is TRBJ1-1, with TRBD1 matching 8 bases. The CDR3 extends over 17 amino acids. Germline values: CDR1 MNHNY, CDR2 SVGAGI (reference sequence). CDR3 nucleotide sequence: TGTGCAAGCAGTTACTCGGCAACGGACAGGGCTACGTCTAAAGCTTTCTTT. Its protein is CASSYSATDRATSKAFF.

Details on this clonotype: At one boundary the junction diverges from the germline segment, which might be a read error. The chain is built from TRBV28 and TRBJ2-7; the D gene is possibly TRBD1 (5 bases). This CDR3 contains 20 residues. The germline CDR1 and CDR2 sequences are MDHEN and SYDVKM. The chain's CDR3 is CVSSFGTDATRAGIAYEQYF. CDR3 sequence (DNA): TGTGTCAGCAGTTTCGGTACAGACGCCACGAGAGCAGGGATCGCCTACGAGCAGTACTTC.

About this clonotype: One end of the junction varies from germline; a read error may be responsible. The chain joins TRBV10-3 to TRBJ2-1; 9 bases fit TRBD1. Germline V CDR1 and CDR2: ENHRY, SYGVKD. There are 14 residues in the CDR3. The CDR3 spells CAISSGQGVHEHFF. The CDR3 DNA reads as TGTGCTATCAGTTCGGGACAGGGAGTACATGAGCACTTCTTC.

In the case of this clonotype: At one of its ends the junction is not consistent with the germline gene, which may arise from a read error. The CDR3 sequence: CASSSLRGSGAKVLTF. The CDR3, as DNA: TGTGCCAGCAGTTCTCTCAGGGGCTCTGGGGCCAAAGTCCTGACCTTC. This chain uses TRBV28 with TRBJ2-6, with D maybe TRBD1 (6 bases). The CDR3 is 16 amino acids. Germline values: CDR1 MDHEN, CDR2 SYDVKM.

About this clonotype: A much larger clone differs from this one at a single base, so this may be a read error. The chain is built from TRBV5-1 and TRBJ2-1, with a possible D match to TRBD2 (5 bases). CDR3 size: 15 residues. Germline V gives CDR1 SGHRS, CDR2 YFSETQ. The CDR3 loop reads CASSSGLYNYNKQFF. DNA of the CDR3: TGCGCCAGCAGCTCCGGACTCTATAATTACAATAAGCAGTTCTTC.

The chain uses TRBV12-3 or TRBV12-4 and TRBJ1-5; no reliable D call. This CDR3 region has 14 residues. V lost 11 bases and J 4 bases, leaving 18 bases between the germline ends. The CDR3 protein is CACNFRATNQPQHF. As DNA, the CDR3 is TGTGCCTGCAATTTCCGGGCTACGAATCAGCCCCAGCATTTT.

In the case of this clonotype: A read error may produce the germline difference seen at one junction end. This CDR3 is CASGDTGELFF. CDR3 nucleotides: TGCGCCAGCGGTGACACCGGGGAGCTCTTTTTT. The chain is built from TRBV10-2 and TRBJ2-2; perhaps TRBD2 as D (5 bases). CDR3 length: 11 residues. Germline CDR1 reads WSHSY; CDR2 reads SAAADI.

A note on this clonotype: Compared with germline, one end of the junction differs, possibly owing to a read error. The chain couples TRBV12-3 or TRBV12-4 to TRBJ2-3; tentative D call: TRBD1 (5 bases). The CDR3 covers 13 residues. CDR3 protein: CTSTRLGADTQYF. For the CDR3, the DNA is TGCACCAGCACCCGCTTAGGGGCAGATACGCAGTATTTT.

With respect to this clonotype: An end of the junction does not agree with germline; a read error may underlie this. V and J are TRBV6-1 and TRBJ1-1; tentative D call: TRBD1 (5 bases). The CDR3 covers 15 residues. In germline, CDR1 is MNHNS, CDR2 SASEGT. CDR3 DNA sequence: TGCGCCAGCAGTGAGAGGAGCAGGGTTAACACTGACGCTTTCTTT. Translated: CASSERSRVNTDAFF.

This chain links TRBV11-2 with TRBJ2-1, with 8 bases lining up with TRBD2. CDR1 is SGHAT, CDR2 FQNNGV, per germline. This CDR3 spans 15 amino acids. V trimming: 10 bases; J trimming: 3 bases; junction bases outside the gene matches: 11. This chain's CDR3 is CAIQPGLAGYNEQFF. DNA of the CDR3: TGTGCCATCCAACCGGGGCTAGCGGGCTACAATGAGCAGTTCTTC.